Presented here are 14 T cell receptor beta chains from one specimen sequenced in a study of cytomegalovirus exposure and HLA in healthy donors. Primers included in the PCR were 60 Vbeta and 13 Jbeta primers. TCRdb keeps only in-frame clones here, not all; method: immunoSEQ multiplex PCR. The table has about 97,000 clones, 75% to 85% seen once. Sequencing was carried out using PBMCs. The source of these receptors is a male donor in good health and CMV-seropositive.

The chain employs TRBV5-1 and TRBJ1-1; 7 bases map to TRBD1. Germline CDR1 is SGHRS and CDR2 is YFSETQ. The CDR3 consists of 14 residues. J lost 0 bases, V lost 4 bases, and 3 bases had no gene match. CDR3 DNA: TGCGCCAGCAGCCGCGGGACAGTGAACACTGAAGCTTTCTTT. Its protein is CASSRGTVNTEAFF.

This chain uses TRBV5-6 with TRBJ1-4; no reliable D call. V was clipped by 4 bases and J by 6 bases, with 13 bases between them. CDR3 length equals 14 residues. Germline CDR1 reads SGHDT; CDR2 reads YYEEEE. The CDR3 protein is CASSAGLSDEKLFF. Written as DNA, the CDR3 is TGTGCCAGCAGCGCCGGACTGTCCGATGAAAAACTGTTTTTT.

This clone has only a few counts. V and J are TRBV4-1 and TRBJ2-3, with TRBD1 matching over 9 bases. In germline, CDR1 is MGHRA, CDR2 YSYEKL. V lost 0 bases and J lost 5; bases outside the gene matches: 3. The CDR3 spans 15 residues. The CDR3 sequence is CASSQEGQGIDTQYF. In DNA, the CDR3 is TGCGCCAGCAGCCAAGAGGGACAGGGCATAGATACGCAGTATTTT.

The genes are TRBV18 and TRBJ2-7, with a possible D match to TRBD2 (5 bases). The ends were cut back, 5 bases at V and 2 bases at J, with 13 bases in the middle. Germline values: CDR1 KGHSH, CDR2 LQKENI. The CDR3 consists of 14 residues. The CDR3 reads CASSSGRLTYEQYF. CDR3 sequence (DNA): TGTGCCAGCTCATCAGGCAGACTAACCTACGAGCAGTACTTC.

This rearrangement joins TRBV27 to TRBJ1-1; 7 bases map to TRBD1. In germline, CDR1 is MNHEY, CDR2 SMNVEV (reference sequence). The CDR3 contains 17 residues. Germline trimming cut 6 bases from V and 3 bases from J; bases unmatched to any gene: 16. The CDR3 DNA follows: TGTGCCAGCAGCGCCACAGGGGTTACAGGGAGGTACACTGAAGCTTTCTTT. Its protein product is CASSATGVTGRYTEAFF.

In nucleotides, the CDR3 is TGTGCCTGGAGTGTACGATGGGGCTCGGATGGCTACACCTTC. It encodes CAWSVRWGSDGYTF. The gene calls are TRBV30 and TRBJ1-2; D possibly corresponds to TRBD1 (5 bases). This CDR3 spans 14 amino acids. V lost 0 bases and J lost 6, with 14 bases in between. Germline CDR1 is GTSNPN and CDR2 is SVGIG (reference sequence).

The rearrangement links TRBV27 to TRBJ1-5, with a tentative D call TRBD1 (6 bases). The germline V gene has CDR1 MNHEY and CDR2 SMNVEV (reference sequence). The CDR3 has 14 amino acids. V shed 5 bases and J shed 6 bases, with 14 bases lying between them. The CDR3 sequence: CASSPGQFSQPQHF. The CDR3 coding sequence is TGTGCCAGCAGTCCCGGACAGTTCTCTCAGCCCCAGCATTTT.

V and J are TRBV9 and TRBJ1-2; possible D gene TRBD1, 6 bases. Germline CDR1 reads SGDLS; CDR2 reads YYNGEE. Trimming took 3 bases from V and 1 from J, leaving 10 bases between them. This CDR3 is built from 14 residues. CDR3 in amino acids: CASSADRNNYGYTF. The CDR3 DNA reads TGTGCCAGCAGCGCCGACAGGAATAACTATGGCTACACCTTC.

The rearrangement uses TRBV5-1 and TRBJ2-1, with TRBD2 identical over 8 bases. V was clipped by 0 bases and J by 8 bases; unmatched bases: 4. Germline CDR1 reads SGHRS; CDR2 reads YFSETQ. This CDR3 spans 14 amino acids. Written as DNA, the CDR3 is TGCGCCAGCAGCTTGGCGGGGGGGCCCGATGAGCAGTTCTTC. Its translation: CASSLAGGPDEQFF.

V and J are TRBV27 and TRBJ2-7; 11 nucleotides line up with TRBD1. This CDR3 contains 14 residues. Germline lookup yields CDR1 MNHEY and CDR2 SMNVEV (reference sequence). The J segment lost 4 bases and the V segment lost 2 bases, leaving 1 base of the junction unmatched. The CDR3 region has the DNA TGTGCCAGCAGTTTAGGACAGGGGGCGTACGAGCAGTACTTC. This encodes CASSLGQGAYEQYF.

The chain has TRBV6-1 and TRBJ1-2; TRBD1 might be the D (6 bases). Between the trimmed V and J ends, which lost 3 bases and 4 bases, there was a span of 15 bases. Germline loops: CDR1 MNHNS, CDR2 SASEGT. The CDR3 is 15 amino acids. The CDR3 DNA reads as TGTGCCAGCAGTGAGATGGGCAGGGGTGGCTATGGCTACACCTTC. This sequence encodes CASSEMGRGGYGYTF.

The rearrangement links TRBV5-1 to TRBJ2-3, with D tentatively TRBD2 (6 bases). Germline V CDR1 and CDR2: SGHRS, YFSETQ. The germline V and J ends were trimmed by 1 base and 2 bases, with 11 bases remaining between them. The CDR3 contains 15 residues. DNA of the CDR3: TGCGCCAGCAGCTTGTGGGGGACTGACACAGATACGCAGTATTTT. Translating gives CASSLWGTDTDTQYF.

This rearrangement joins TRBV7-9 to TRBJ1-2; 8 nucleotides agree with TRBD1. With V trimmed by 0 bases and J by 3 bases, 3 bases remained unmatched. The V gene's germline CDR1 is SEHNR and CDR2 FQNEAQ (reference sequence). The CDR3 is 15 residues long. The CDR3 reads CASSLARQGHYGYTF. CDR3 nucleotide sequence: TGTGCCAGCAGCTTAGCCCGACAGGGGCACTATGGCTACACCTTC.

This chain joins TRBV5-1 and TRBJ2-7; 11 bases agree with TRBD1. Germline CDR1 is SGHRS and CDR2 is YFSETQ. V lost 4 bases to trimming and J lost 4 bases; unmatched junction nucleotides: 7. The CDR3 is made up of 15 amino acids. The CDR3 is CASSPPGQGVYEQYF. CDR3 in DNA: TGCGCCAGCAGCCCCCCGGGACAGGGGGTTTACGAGCAGTACTTC.